This T cell receptor beta chain was recovered during a study of tumour-infiltrating T cells in Burkitt lymphoma. Clones were sequenced by immunoSEQ multiplex PCR, and TCRdb holds only the in-frame ones, with some missing. Of 15,000 to 20,000 clones in the sample, 70% to 80% were seen once. Both ends counted, the CDR3 spans 15 residues. Germline CDR1 is LNHDA and CDR2 is SQIVND (reference sequence). As for this clone: The DNA is omitted, as the CDR3 cannot be located on it reliably, and the CDR3 follows TCRdb's listing.

The receptor's source is a human donor with diffuse large B-cell lymphoma. The material sequenced was tumor tissue. The chain uses TRBV19 and TRBJ1-2; the table's D call, TRBD1, was not checked against the DNA. The CDR3 sequence is CASMFGTGANYGYIF.